This T cell receptor beta chain comes out of a study of cytomegalovirus exposure and HLA in healthy donors. In the PCR, 60 Vbeta and 13 Jbeta primers were used. TCRdb keeps only in-frame clones here, not all; method: immunoSEQ multiplex PCR. The sample table sets out approximately 120,000 clones. CDR1 is SGHTS, CDR2 YDEGEE, per germline. Trimming cost V 1 base and J 10 bases, with 12 bases left between them. The CDR3 extends over 14 amino acids. Study outcomes and limitations: Later analysis demonstrated an association between a missense DCLRE1C variant and TCR beta V- and J-gene trimming. Highest at DRB1 and lowest at HLA-C, TCR association rates differed among HLA loci in a later analysis. Certain indistinguishable V segments, among them TRBV6-2 and TRBV6-3, were excluded. When the data were analyzed later, several of the most significant clusters appeared to be linked to common viral pathogens.

A remark on this clone: Its target is not known.

This clonotype originated in a man aged 35 to 55 in good health and CMV-seronegative. The rearrangement joins TRBV5-8 to TRBJ1-6, with a tentative D call TRBD1 (5 bases). Input material: PBMCs. The chain's CDR3 is CASSLRGDISPLHF. CDR3 coding DNA: TGTGCCAGCAGCTTGAGGGGCGACATCTCACCCCTCCACTTT.